This T cell receptor beta chain was retrieved from a study of blood T cell repertoires in COVID-19. About the research overall: Donors in the United States, Italy and Spain gave samples during acute or convalescent COVID-19.

Original processing methods: Amplification from reference gene primers served as the basis for estimated nucleated cell counts. The table came from immunoSEQ multiplex PCR; TCRdb's copy has only in-frame clones and leaves some out. That table furnishes V, J and clone size, whereas the DNA furnished D and trimming. The sample includes a few hundred thousand clones, about nine tenths of them seen just once. This clone has a single count. Trimming cost V 0 bases and J 5 bases; bases outside gene matches: 7. This CDR3 has 15 residues. Per the germline V gene, CDR1 is SGHTA and CDR2 is FQGTGA. The receptor comes from a man aged 60 to 75 with acute or convalescent COVID-19. Sequenced material: peripheral blood. This sequence joins TRBV7-3 and TRBJ2-7, with TRBD2 identical over 7 bases. The CDR3 DNA is TGTGCCAGCAGCTTAACGGCGAGCGGGATTAACGAGCAGTACTTC. As protein: CASSLTASGINEQYF.